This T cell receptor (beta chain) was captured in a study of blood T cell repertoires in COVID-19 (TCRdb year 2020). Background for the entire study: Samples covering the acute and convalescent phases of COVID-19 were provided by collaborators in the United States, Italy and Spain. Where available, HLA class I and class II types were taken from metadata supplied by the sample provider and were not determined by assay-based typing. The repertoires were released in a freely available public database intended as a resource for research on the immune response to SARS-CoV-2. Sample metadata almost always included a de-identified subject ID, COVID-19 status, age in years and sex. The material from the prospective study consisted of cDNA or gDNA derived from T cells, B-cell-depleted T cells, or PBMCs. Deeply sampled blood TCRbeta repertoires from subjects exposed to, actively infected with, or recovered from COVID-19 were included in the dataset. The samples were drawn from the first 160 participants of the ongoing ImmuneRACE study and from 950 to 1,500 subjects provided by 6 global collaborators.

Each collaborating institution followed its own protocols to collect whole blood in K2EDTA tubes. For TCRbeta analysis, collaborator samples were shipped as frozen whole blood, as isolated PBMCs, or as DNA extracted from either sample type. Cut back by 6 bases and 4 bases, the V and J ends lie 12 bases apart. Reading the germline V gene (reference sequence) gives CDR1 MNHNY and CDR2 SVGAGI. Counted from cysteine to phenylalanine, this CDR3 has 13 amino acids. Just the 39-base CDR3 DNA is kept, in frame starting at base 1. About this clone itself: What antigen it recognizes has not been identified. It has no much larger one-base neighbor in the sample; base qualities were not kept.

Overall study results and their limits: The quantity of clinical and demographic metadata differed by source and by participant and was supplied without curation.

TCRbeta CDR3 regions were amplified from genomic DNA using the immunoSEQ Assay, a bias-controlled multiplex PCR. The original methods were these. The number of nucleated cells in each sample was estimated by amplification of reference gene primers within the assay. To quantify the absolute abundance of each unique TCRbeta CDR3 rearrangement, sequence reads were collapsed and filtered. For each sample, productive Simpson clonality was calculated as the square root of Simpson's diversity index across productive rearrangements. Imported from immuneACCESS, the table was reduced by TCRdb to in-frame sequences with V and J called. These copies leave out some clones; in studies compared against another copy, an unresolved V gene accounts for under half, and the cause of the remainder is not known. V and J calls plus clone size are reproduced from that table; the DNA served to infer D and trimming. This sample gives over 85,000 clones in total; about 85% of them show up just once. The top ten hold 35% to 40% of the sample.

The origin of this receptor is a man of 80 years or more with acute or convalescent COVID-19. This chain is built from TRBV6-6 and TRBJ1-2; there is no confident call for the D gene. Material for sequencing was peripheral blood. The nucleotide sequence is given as TGTGCCAGCAGCTACGGGCAGGCCTATGGCTACACCTTC. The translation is CASSYGQAYGYTF.